The entry below gives a single TCR beta chain sequence along with its context. For TCRbeta, the library was prepared with unique molecular identifiers. In TCRdb, the PCR reads were re-called with MiXCR into one record per CDR3 protein. The table has 600,000 to 700,000 distinct CDR3 sequences, roughly 15% seen once. This sample was taken from a study of T-cell reconstitution after alpha-beta-depleted transplantation in children. The CDR3 runs to 12 residues. V was shortened by 7 bases and J by 9 bases, with 16 bases between the two germline ends. Per germline, CDR1 SQVTM and CDR2 ANQGSEA. The sample in question was PBMCs from the stem cell graft donor, obtained from the stem cell graft. The chain employs TRBV29-1 and TRBJ2-1, with D possibly being TRBD1 or TRBD2 (5 bases each). The receptor was derived from a human donor who donated a stem cell graft to a child with acute myeloid leukemia. CDR3 DNA: TGCAGCGACTGTGGGGGAAAGTTTGAGCAGTTCTTC. This sequence encodes CSDCGGKFEQFF.